This TCR beta chain comes out of a study of breast tumors, draining lymph nodes, adjacent tissues. Whole-study results and caveats: Compared with basal-like, luminal-like tumors shared significantly more repertoire with nontumor tissue. Tumors had less TCR diversity than lymph nodes, more than nontumor tissue.

Regarding this clonotype: No antigen is known for it.

Trimming removed 5 bases at V and 3 bases at J, with 17 bases between. The CDR3 sequence is 14 residues long. The germline V gene has CDR1 DFQATT and CDR2 SNEGSKA (reference sequence). TCRdb used MiXCR to reprocess the multiplex PCR reads, holding one entry per CDR3 protein. The sample contains 60,000 to 75,000 distinct CDR3 sequences, approximately 54% of which appear only once. The sequencing sample was made of breast tumor tissue. The chain has TRBV20-1 and TRBJ2-7, with D perhaps being TRBD1 or TRBD2 (5 bases each). The TCR sequence derives from a female donor with breast cancer. Some clones in this sample may be carry-over from other donors' samples. The CDR3 protein is CSAEGSGFVYEQYF. The CDR3 DNA follows: TGCAGTGCTGAGGGATCAGGGTTTGTCTACGAGCAGTACTTC.